Listed here are 30 T cell receptor beta chains from one sample, sequenced in a study of beta chain features in type 1 diabetes. cDNA synthesis used the whole RNA isolate, giving expressed TCRB sequences. Clones were sequenced by immunoSEQ multiplex PCR, and TCRdb holds only the in-frame ones, with some missing. There are around 280,000 clones in the sample; about 15% occur only once, and 0.015% to 0.019% lies in the top ten. Findings of the study overall: Moderately but significantly shorter TCRB CDR3s were found in Type 1 diabetes patients in all four CD4+ subsets.

No antigen has been assigned to these receptors. The source material was naive CD4+ T cells from blood. These receptors originate from a man between 18 and 29 years old with type 1 diabetes.

The table lists this clone with a few counts. The chain uses TRBV30 and TRBJ1-2; no definite D call. The germline V gene encodes CDR1 GTSNPN and CDR2 SVGIG (reference sequence). The CDR3 is 13 amino acids. Trimming shortened V by 4 bases and J by 0 bases, and 9 bases separated the two germline ends. DNA of the CDR3: TGTGCCTGGATCTCTACTTCTAACTATGGCTACACCTTC. Its translation is CAWISTSNYGYTF.

As concerns this clone: This sample includes further DNA sequences coding for the same CDR3. This chain joins TRBV20-1 and TRBJ2-7, with D uncertain. Germline V lookup: CDR1 DFQATT, CDR2 SNEGSKA (reference sequence). Trimming took off 3 bases at V and 4 bases at J, with 7 bases between the two ends. The CDR3 is made up of 11 amino acids. The CDR3 sequence: CSARSGYEQYF. The CDR3 DNA reads as TGCAGTGCTAGGTCCGGGTACGAGCAGTACTTC.

The chain uses TRBV19 and TRBJ1-4; D ambiguous. The V gene lost 6 bases and the J gene lost 7 bases, with 18 bases spanning the gap. The CDR3 is made up of 15 amino acids. Germline CDR1 is LNHDA and CDR2 is SQIVND (reference sequence). CDR3 loop: CASRSTSGSGEKLFF. The DNA for the CDR3 is TGTGCCAGTAGATCGACGTCGGGGTCCGGTGAAAAACTGTTTTTT.

The chain joins TRBV5-4 to TRBJ2-5; 16 bases agree with TRBD2. The CDR3 contains 16 residues. Losses at the gene ends were 4 bases for V and 5 bases for J; bases not matched to a gene: 5. CDR1 is SGHNT, CDR2 YYREEE, per germline (reference sequence). The CDR3 DNA sequence: TGTGCCAGCAGCGTGGGACTAGCGGGAGGGCCGGAGACCCAGTACTTC. The encoded protein is CASSVGLAGGPETQYF.

The chain is built from TRBV2 and TRBJ2-2; 7 bases are a match to TRBD2. After removal of 6 bases from V and 0 bases from J, the junction contained 4 bases not matched to a gene. This CDR3 has 15 amino acids. Germline V gene sequence: CDR1 SNHLY, CDR2 FYNNEI. This CDR3 is CASRRGRSNTGELFF. The CDR3, as DNA: TGTGCCAGCAGGCGGGGGAGATCGAACACCGGGGAGCTGTTTTTT. Drawing the rest from reference TRBV2 and TRBJ2-2, the complete variable domain is EPEVTQTPSHQVTQMGQEVILRCVPISNHLYFYWYRQILGQKVEFLVSFYNNEISEKSEIFDDQFSVERPDGSNFTLKIRSTKLEDSAMYFCASRRGRSNTGELFFGEGSRLTVL.

This chain connects TRBV30 to TRBJ2-2; tentative D call: TRBD2 (6 bases). The CDR3 sequence is 14 residues long. V shed 3 bases and J shed 4 bases, with 12 bases lying between them. Germline V gene data show CDR1 as GTSNPN and CDR2 as SVGIG (reference sequence). The CDR3 protein is CAWRTRPFTGELFF. In DNA, the CDR3 is TGTGCCTGGAGGACTAGACCCTTCACCGGGGAGCTGTTTTTT.

This chain's CDR3 is CSVGRGGTDTQYF. The CDR3 nucleotides are TGCAGCGTTGGCCGCGGGGGCACAGATACGCAGTATTTT. This rearrangement joins TRBV29-1 to TRBJ2-3, with D maybe TRBD2 (6 bases). Trimming removed 4 bases from V and 1 base from J, with 9 bases in between. The CDR3 is 13 amino acids. The germline CDR1 and CDR2 sequences are SQVTM and ANQGSEA.

This clone was seen a few times. The rearrangement links TRBV7-2 to TRBJ1-2, with unresolved D. Trimming shortened V by 7 bases and J by 7 bases, and 16 bases separated the two germline ends. The CDR3 extends over 13 amino acids. Germline loops: CDR1 SGHTA, CDR2 FQGNSA. The CDR3 DNA reads TGTGCCAGCACCCACCGGTTAATTTTTGGCTACACCTTC. This codes for CASTHRLIFGYTF.

The chain employs TRBV19 and TRBJ1-5; 7 nucleotides match TRBD1. The junction had 6 bases not matched to a gene; V was cut back by 9 bases and J by 4 bases. Per the germline V gene, CDR1 is LNHDA and CDR2 is SQIVND (reference sequence). The CDR3 is 13 amino acids. The CDR3 loop reads CASRDRTNQPQHF. As DNA, the CDR3 is TGTGCCAGCCGGGACAGAACAAATCAGCCCCAGCATTTT.

This clone has a handful of counts. The chain employs TRBV5-1 and TRBJ2-7; 9 bases line up with TRBD2. The germline gives CDR1 SGHRS, CDR2 YFSETQ. Trimming took 0 bases from V and 3 from J; bases not matched to a gene: 7. The CDR3 covers 16 residues. This CDR3 reads CASSLAGTSKLYEQYF. Here the CDR3 DNA reads TGCGCCAGCAGCTTGGCGGGGACTAGCAAGCTCTACGAGCAGTACTTC.

The chain couples TRBV29-1 to TRBJ2-1, with D perhaps matching TRBD1 (6 bases). The germline gives CDR1 SQVTM, CDR2 ANQGSEA. The CDR3 is made up of 16 amino acids. V lost 6 bases to trimming and J lost 0 bases, with 18 bases between them. CDR3 nucleotides: TGCAGCGTCGCAACGAAGGTGGGGGCCTCCTACAATGAGCAGTTCTTC. Its translation: CSVATKVGASYNEQFF.

The chain employs TRBV18 and TRBJ1-4; 7 nucleotides match TRBD1. CDR1 is KGHSH and CDR2 is LQKENI in the germline V gene. The CDR3 runs 21 residues. J gave up 2 bases and V 3 bases, and 21 bases lay outside the gene matches. The CDR3 sequence is CASSPETVLGTAGGTNEKLFF. For the CDR3, the DNA is TGTGCCAGCTCACCTGAGACAGTCTTGGGGACAGCGGGAGGCACTAATGAAAAACTGTTTTTT. Combining the CDR3 with reference TRBV18 and TRBJ1-4 gives the whole variable domain NAGVMQNPRHLVRRRGQEARLRCSPMKGHSHVYWYRQLPEEGLKFMVYLQKENIIDESGMPKERFSAEFPKEGPSILRIQQVVRGDSAAYFCASSPETVLGTAGGTNEKLFFGSGTQLSVL.

The chain employs TRBV4-1 and TRBJ2-1; 8 bases align to TRBD2. Germline loops: CDR1 MGHRA, CDR2 YSYEKL. The CDR3 runs 18 residues. V shed 1 base and J 2 bases; nucleotides not matched to a gene: 10. CDR3 nucleotides: TGCGCCAGCAGCCAAGTCGCAGCTAGCGGGCTAACCTACAATGAGCAGTTCTTC. Protein: CASSQVAASGLTYNEQFF.

The chain carries TRBV10-1 and TRBJ1-1; D possibly corresponds to TRBD1 (5 bases). The V end was cut by 4 bases, the J end by 1 base, with 7 bases between. CDR1 WNHNN and CDR2 SYGVQD come from the germline V gene (reference sequence). The CDR3 extends over 13 amino acids. The CDR3 region has the DNA TGCGCCAGCAGTGGACAGAGGAACACTGAAGCTTTCTTT. Protein product: CASSGQRNTEAFF.

This clone was counted between two and nine times. An end of the junction does not agree with germline; a read error may underlie this. The J gene is TRBJ1-1, the V gene TRBV5-1; TRBD1 agrees at 7 bases. This CDR3 region has 11 residues. CDR1 is SGHRS, CDR2 YFSETQ, per germline. The CDR3: CASSGNRGFLF. The CDR3 nucleotides are TGCGCCAGCAGCGGAAACAGGGGATTCCTCTTT.

The J gene is TRBJ1-5, the V gene TRBV5-6; TRBD1 matches 7 bases. Trimming cost V 2 bases and J 6 bases; bases outside gene matches: 8. Germline V lookup: CDR1 SGHDT, CDR2 YYEEEE. The CDR3 spans 15 residues. CDR3 in DNA: TGTGCCAGCAGCTTATACGACAGGGCAAGTCAGCCCCAGCATTTT. Translated, it gives CASSLYDRASQPQHF. Based on the CDR3 plus reference TRBV5-6 and TRBJ1-5, the full variable domain is DAGVTQSPTHLIKTRGQQVTLRCSPKSGHDTVSWYQQALGQGPQFIFQYYEEEERQRGNFPDRFSGHQFPNYSSELNVNALLLGDSALYLCASSLYDRASQPQHFGDGTRLSIL.

V usage is TRBV28 and J usage is TRBJ2-7; the D gene is possibly TRBD2 (6 bases). The CDR3 totals 14 residues. V was trimmed by 7 bases and J by 1 base, leaving 14 bases between them. Per germline, CDR1 MDHEN and CDR2 SYDVKM. The CDR3 nucleotides are TGTGCCAGCAAGGGAGGACTACCTTCCTACGAGCAGTACTTC. Its protein is CASKGGLPSYEQYF.

The V and J genes are TRBV5-6 and TRBJ2-5, with 7 bases identical to TRBD2. This CDR3 spans 13 amino acids. The germline CDR1 and CDR2 sequences are SGHDT and YYEEEE. With 1 base clipped from V and 4 bases from J, the junction kept 1 base outside the gene matches. The CDR3 DNA sequence: TGTGCCAGCAGCTTGTCGGGAGGAGAGACCCAGTACTTC. As protein: CASSLSGGETQYF.

This rearrangement joins TRBV25-1 to TRBJ2-2; TRBD1 agrees at 7 bases. Germline CDR1 and CDR2: MGHDK and SYGVNS. The junction had 4 bases not matched to a gene; V was cut back by 4 bases and J by 5 bases. CDR3 size: 14 residues. Here the CDR3 DNA reads TGTGCCAGCAGTGGGACAGGAGGAACCGGGGAGCTGTTTTTT. This encodes CASSGTGGTGELFF.

This chain connects TRBV18 to TRBJ1-3, with D possibly matching TRBD1 (5 bases). From germline, CDR1 is KGHSH and CDR2 LQKENI. CDR3 length: 15 residues. Deletions cut 3 bases from V and 1 base from J, with 10 bases between. Written as DNA, the CDR3 is TGTGCCAGCTCACCCCCGACAGATTCTGGAAACACCATATATTTT. This sequence encodes CASSPPTDSGNTIYF.

The V call is TRBV11-2, the J call TRBJ2-1, with 7 bases lining up with TRBD2. Unmatched junction bases numbered 14, after V lost 5 bases and J lost 7 bases. The CDR3 length is 16 residues. Germline V lookup: CDR1 SGHAT, CDR2 FQNNGV. CDR3 DNA sequence: TGTGCCAGCAGCCCTACAAGCGGGGCCATTCGGAATGAGCAGTTCTTC. Its translation is CASSPTSGAIRNEQFF.

This chain connects TRBV28 to TRBJ1-2; 8 nucleotides line up with TRBD1. The CDR3 is made up of 13 amino acids. Germline CDR1 MDHEN, CDR2 SYDVKM. Trimming at V came to 6 bases and at J to 4 bases, leaving 4 bases not matched to a gene. CDR3: CASSDTGGYGYTF. CDR3 bases: TGTGCCAGCAGCGATACAGGGGGCTATGGCTACACCTTC.

V is TRBV9 and J is TRBJ1-1, with D possibly being TRBD1 (6 bases). The V end was cut by 0 bases, the J end by 2 bases, with 11 bases between. Per the germline V gene, CDR1 is SGDLS and CDR2 is YYNGEE. This CDR3 has 15 amino acids. The CDR3: CASSVEARGNTEAFF. The DNA of the CDR3 is TGTGCCAGCAGCGTAGAGGCCAGGGGAAACACTGAAGCTTTCTTT.

J is TRBJ1-1 and V is TRBV29-1; D remains unclear. The germline gives CDR1 SQVTM, CDR2 ANQGSEA. CDR3 length equals 13 residues. The V gene lost 3 bases and the J gene lost 1 base, with 9 bases spanning the gap. CDR3 residues: CSVEGGKNTEAFF. The CDR3 DNA sequence: TGCAGCGTTGAGGGAGGGAAGAACACTGAAGCTTTCTTT.

The chain has TRBV28 and TRBJ1-2; D is uncertain. V was clipped by 8 bases and J by 4 bases, with 8 bases between them. Germline V gene data show CDR1 as MDHEN and CDR2 as SYDVKM. The CDR3 spans 11 residues. CDR3 protein: CASGRSYGYTF. In DNA, the CDR3 is TGTGCCAGCGGGAGGTCCTATGGCTACACCTTC.

The gene calls are TRBV6-1 and TRBJ2-3; tentatively, D is TRBD2 (6 bases). The CDR3 runs 11 residues. V lost 7 bases, J lost 12 bases, and 14 bases lay in between. CDR1 and CDR2 from the germline V gene are MNHNS and SASEGT. The CDR3 is CASMSGGTQYF. The CDR3 DNA sequence: TGTGCCAGCATGAGTGGCGGGACCCAGTATTTT.

This clone has only a few counts. The chain couples TRBV10-3 to TRBJ2-1; no reliable D call. This CDR3 contains 13 residues. Germline values: CDR1 ENHRY, CDR2 SYGVKD. The germline V and J ends were trimmed by 4 bases and 3 bases, with 7 bases remaining between them. The CDR3 loop is CAISADFYNEQFF. The CDR3 bases are TGTGCCATCAGTGCAGATTTCTACAATGAGCAGTTCTTC.

This sequence joins TRBV28 and TRBJ1-5; TRBD1 aligns across 9 bases. This CDR3 is built from 15 residues. Trimming took 4 bases from V and 6 from J; bases not matched to a gene: 7. Germline lookup yields CDR1 MDHEN and CDR2 SYDVKM. The CDR3 spells CASSSRQGVIQPQHF. DNA of the CDR3: TGTGCCAGCAGTTCCCGACAGGGGGTGATTCAGCCCCAGCATTTT.

The chain combines TRBV7-2 with TRBJ2-1; perhaps TRBD2 as D (7 bases). The CDR3 runs 14 residues. The germline V and J ends were trimmed by 7 bases and 6 bases, with 16 bases remaining between them. Germline V CDR1 and CDR2: SGHTA, FQGNSA. The CDR3 sequence is CASKKGGRGNEQFF. CDR3 nucleotides: TGTGCCAGCAAGAAGGGGGGGCGGGGCAATGAGCAGTTCTTC.

This clone was observed a few times. The rearrangement links TRBV19 to TRBJ1-4; D is undetermined. V lost 5 bases and J lost 0, with 10 bases in between. Germline lookup yields CDR1 LNHDA and CDR2 SQIVND (reference sequence). This CDR3 is 15 amino acids long. CDR3 sequence: CASSSQVTTNEKLFF. The CDR3 nucleotides are TGTGCCAGTAGTTCCCAGGTGACAACTAATGAAAAACTGTTTTTT.